This T cell receptor beta chain is from a study of blood T cell repertoires in COVID-19. Looking at the study overall: The analysed material was cDNA or gDNA that came from T cells, B-cell-depleted T cells, or PBMCs.

This clone appeared a single time. The protocol was immunoSEQ multiplex PCR, while the TCRdb copy is restricted to in-frame clones and leaves out a portion. Of a few hundred thousand clones detected, roughly 87% appear once; the ten largest clones hold under 2%. The germline V gene has CDR1 SGHNT and CDR2 YYREEE (reference sequence). The CDR3 spans 14 residues. The V end was cut by 1 base, the J end by 5 bases, with 13 bases between. This TCR was recovered from a man aged 35-49 years with active or convalescent COVID-19. The sequenced material came from peripheral blood. The V and J genes are TRBV5-4 and TRBJ2-7; D is uncertain. The CDR3: CASSLRLVAHEQYF. CDR3 in DNA: TGTGCCAGCAGCTTGCGGCTAGTGGCCCACGAGCAGTACTTC.